In its sample, the clone carrying this T cell receptor beta chain was seen many times. What it binds is unknown. The sample belongs to a study of T-cell reconstitution after alpha-beta-depleted transplantation in children. A TCRbeta library incorporating unique molecular identifiers was prepared. Each CDR3 protein is one row after TCRdb ran MiXCR on the PCR reads. The top ten clones hold around 15% of a sample with more than 400,000 distinct CDR3 sequences, roughly 11% of them seen once. The CDR3 has 13 amino acids. V gave up 4 bases and J gave up 6 bases, with 15 bases separating them. CDR1 and CDR2 (germline): DFQATT, SNEGSKA (reference sequence). Study conclusions and caveats: T cells produced anew were the main source of T-cell counts and diversity one year after transplant.

The rearrangement links TRBV20-1 to TRBJ1-1; D is unresolved. This material consisted of PBMCs, mostly from graft donor cells, taken 180 days after TCRalphabeta/CD19-depleted stem cell transplant. This TCR derives from a female patient under 10 years old who had a stem cell transplant for aplastic anemia, so the T cells may come from the graft donor. CDR3 coding DNA: TGCAGTGCTATCCCGGCAGCGGGCGCTGAAGCTTTCTTT. Translation: CSAIPAAGAEAFF.